This T cell receptor (beta chain) was found in a study of cytomegalovirus exposure and HLA in healthy donors. Study-wide background: Per a later analysis, the roughly 670 first-cohort and 95 to 150 validation repertoires shared one platform.

The study drew the donors from its roughly 120-subject validation cohort, separate from the 666-subject first cohort. Study observations and caveats: Published work reported that the classifier diagnosed cytomegalovirus status with high specificity and sensitivity. Later, an analysis found that TCR clusters from the first cohort tended to co-occur in the roughly 110 validation repertoires.

In germline, CDR1 is LNHNV, CDR2 YYDKDF (reference sequence). Trimming removed 5 bases at V and 0 bases at J, with 11 bases between. This CDR3 spans 14 amino acids. Data came from immunoSEQ multiplex PCR; TCRdb stores just in-frame clones and leaves some out. Of roughly 120,000 clones in the sample, approximately 94% were seen once. About this clone itself: Antigen: not known.

The J gene is TRBJ2-7, the V gene TRBV15; maybe TRBD1 (5 bases). Sequencing was carried out using PBMCs. The sequence derives from a woman between 18 and 30 years old in good health and CMV-seronegative. In DNA form, the CDR3 reads TGTGCCACCAGCCGCCCAGGGTTCTCCTACGAGCAGTACTTC. Its translation: CATSRPGFSYEQYF.